A single sample is the source of the 13 T cell receptor beta chains below, sequenced in a study of T cells in women clearing cervical HPV infection. Produced via immunoSEQ multiplex PCR; TCRdb's table is partial and in-frame only. This sample contains about 26,000 clones. The sequenced sample was blood buffy coat. Source of these receptors: a woman aged 18-70 years with a cervical HPV16 infection that either progressed to CIN3+ or cleared (not recorded which).

For this clone: The read halts 3 residues ahead of the CDR3 end, with the missing end drawn from the germline J gene. This chain joins TRBV5-1 and TRBJ2-7; D unclear. The germline CDR1 and CDR2 sequences are SGHRS and YFSETQ. V lost 0 bases and J 3 bases, leaving 7 bases between the germline ends. The CDR3 has 13 amino acids. CDR3 protein: CASSLGGLYEQYF. Incomplete CDR3 DNA: TGCGCCAGCAGCTTGGGCGGTCTCTACGAG.

Note on this clone: The read comes to an end 3 residues before the CDR3 does, leaving the germline J gene to fill in the end. This chain uses TRBV5-6 with TRBJ1-2, with D unresolved. The CDR3 consists of 13 residues. Per the germline V gene, CDR1 is SGHDT and CDR2 is YYEEEE. This chain's CDR3 is CASSLAGYFDYTF. The sequenced CDR3 bases are TGTGCCAGCAGCTTGGCGGGGTATTTCGAC.

On this clone: The read halts 3 residues ahead of the CDR3 end, with the missing end drawn from the germline J gene. This chain links TRBV6-1 with TRBJ2-3; 8 bases agree with TRBD2. V shed 4 bases, J shed 0 bases, and the junction held 3 bases outside the gene matches. The CDR3 totals 15 residues. CDR1 MNHNS and CDR2 SASEGT come from the germline V gene. CDR3 DNA, as far as it was read: TGTGCCAGCAGTGTTTTAGCGGGGAGCACAGATACG. It yields the protein CASSVLAGSTDT. The whole CDR3 protein is CASSVLAGSTDTQYF.

On this clone itself: The read ends 3 residues early relative to the CDR3; the germline J gene fills the gap. V usage is TRBV2 and J usage is TRBJ2-1; 14 bases match TRBD2. Losses at the gene ends were 10 bases for V and 6 bases for J; bases not matched to a gene: 8. Per germline, CDR1 SNHLY and CDR2 FYNNEI. The CDR3 consists of 15 residues. CDR3 DNA (partial): TGTGCCAACAGACTAGCGGGAGGGCCCTCCAATGAG. As protein: CANRLAGGPSNE. The CDR3, in full, reads CANRLAGGPSNEQFF.

With respect to this clone: The read terminates 3 residues before the CDR3 end, so the remaining end is supplied by the germline J gene. The V call is TRBV20-1, the J call TRBJ2-3, with D perhaps matching TRBD1 (6 bases). Trimming shortened V by 8 bases and J by 3 bases, and 21 bases separated the two germline ends. CDR3 length equals 15 residues. From germline, CDR1 is DFQATT and CDR2 SNEGSKA (reference sequence). This chain's CDR3 is CSPTETGPLTDTQYF. The sequenced CDR3 bases are TGCAGTCCGACAGAAACAGGGCCGCTAACAGATACG.

A remark on this clone: Sequencing ends 3 residues short of the CDR3 end; the germline J gene provides the rest. The chain is built from TRBV13 and TRBJ2-5, with 8 bases lining up with TRBD2. The germline gives CDR1 PRHDT, CDR2 FYEKMQ (reference sequence). V gave up 8 bases and J gave up 3 bases; unmatched junction bases: 11. The CDR3 sequence is 15 residues long. The CDR3 region is CASGRGPAGEETQYF. The sequenced part of the CDR3 DNA is TGTGCCAGCGGGAGAGGACCAGCGGGAGAAGAGACC.

As to this clone: The CDR3 extends 3 residues past the end of the read, so its final part is completed from the germline J gene. The chain is built from TRBV19 and TRBJ2-3; the match to TRBD2 covers 7 bases. The CDR3 spans 13 residues. Germline V CDR1 and CDR2: LNHDA, SQIVND (reference sequence). The CDR3 bases that were read are TGTGCCAGCTCCCCCCAGGGAGGGGAGACG. This codes for CASSPQGGET. The complete CDR3 protein is CASSPQGGETQYF. Full variable domain (outside the CDR3, taken from reference TRBV19 and TRBJ2-3): DGGITQSPKYLFRKEGQNVTLSCEQNLNHDAMYWYRQDPGQGLRLIYYSQIVNDFQKGDIAEGYSVSREKKESFPLTVTSAQKNPTAFYLCASSPQGGETQYFGPGTRLTVL.

Incomplete CDR3 DNA: TGTGCCAGCAGCTTTTCACAGACG. Protein: CASSFSQT. The CDR3 in full is CASSFSQTQYF. The genes are TRBV7-9 and TRBJ2-3, with D unresolved. Sequencing ends 3 residues short of the CDR3 end; the germline J gene provides the rest. Germline CDR1 reads SEHNR; CDR2 reads FQNEAQ (reference sequence). The CDR3 is made up of 11 amino acids.

The part of the CDR3 DNA that was read is TGTGCCAGCAATTTAGAGGGGCGGACTAATGAAAAA. Translation: CASNLEGRTNEK. The whole CDR3 is CASNLEGRTNEKLFF. The chain joins TRBV6-2 or TRBV6-3 to TRBJ1-4; D may be TRBD1 (5 bases). The read falls 3 residues short of the CDR3 end, and the missing part is taken from the germline J gene. CDR1 is MNHEY, CDR2 SVGEGT, per germline. The CDR3 is 15 amino acids. The V and J ends lost 7 bases and 2 bases respectively, with 14 bases between them.

A note on this clone: The read ends 3 residues shy of where the CDR3 ends; the end is completed using the germline J gene. The rearrangement links TRBV5-1 to TRBJ2-7; the match to TRBD2 covers 7 bases. This CDR3 is 15 amino acids long. V shed 3 bases, J shed 3 bases, and the junction held 9 bases outside the gene matches. Germline CDR1 reads SGHRS; CDR2 reads YFSETQ. The sequenced CDR3 bases are TGCGCCAGCAGCTCGGCGGGGGACCCAAACTACGAG. It specifies CASSSAGDPNYE. The whole CDR3 protein reads CASSSAGDPNYEQYF.

With respect to this clone: With the read ending 3 residues before the CDR3 end, the germline J gene is used to fill in that end. V is TRBV12-3 or TRBV12-4 and J is TRBJ2-1; TRBD2 agrees at 8 bases. V was pared by 4 bases and J by 8 bases, with 10 bases of the junction left unmatched. CDR3 size: 15 residues. The CDR3 loop is CASSSSGSTVDEQFF. Partial CDR3 DNA: TGTGCCAGCAGTTCGAGCGGGAGCACGGTTGATGAG.

CDR3: CATSEGQGPPYHTDTQYF. Partial CDR3 DNA: TGTGCCACCAGTGAGGGACAGGGGCCCCCTTACCACACAGATACG. The rearrangement uses TRBV24-1 and TRBJ2-3, with 10 positions matching TRBD1. The CDR3 extends 3 residues past the end of the read, so its final part is completed from the germline J gene. The length of the CDR3 is 18 residues. Losses at the gene ends were 4 bases for V and 2 bases for J; bases not matched to a gene: 11. The germline gives CDR1 KGHDR, CDR2 SFDVKD.

Note on this clone: The CDR3 is cut off 3 residues early in the read; its end comes from the germline J gene. V is TRBV5-1 and J is TRBJ2-5; D possibly corresponds to TRBD1 (7 bases). Germline CDR1 SGHRS, CDR2 YFSETQ. V shed 0 bases and J shed 4 bases, with 13 bases lying between them. The CDR3 spans 15 residues. The CDR3 protein is CASSLAEGAGETQYF. The covered CDR3 bases are TGCGCCAGCAGCTTGGCGGAGGGGGCAGGAGAGACC.